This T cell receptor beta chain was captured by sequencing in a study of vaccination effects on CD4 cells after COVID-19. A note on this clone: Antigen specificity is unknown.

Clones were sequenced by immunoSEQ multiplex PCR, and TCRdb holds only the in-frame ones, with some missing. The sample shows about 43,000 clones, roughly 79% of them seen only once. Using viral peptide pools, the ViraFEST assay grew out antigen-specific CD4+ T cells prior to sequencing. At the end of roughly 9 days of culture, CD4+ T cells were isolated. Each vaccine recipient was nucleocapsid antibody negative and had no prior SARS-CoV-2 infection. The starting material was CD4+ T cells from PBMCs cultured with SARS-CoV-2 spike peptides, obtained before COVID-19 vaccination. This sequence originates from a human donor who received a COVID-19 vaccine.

The CDR3 bases are TGCGCCAGCAGCTTGGCTGCGGGTGCGAACACTGAAGCTTTCTTT. Protein product: CASSLAAGANTEAFF. The chain recombines TRBV5-1 with TRBJ1-1; the D is unclear. The CDR3 covers 15 residues. Germline lookup yields CDR1 SGHRS and CDR2 YFSETQ. V lost 0 bases to trimming and J lost 1 base, with 10 bases between them.